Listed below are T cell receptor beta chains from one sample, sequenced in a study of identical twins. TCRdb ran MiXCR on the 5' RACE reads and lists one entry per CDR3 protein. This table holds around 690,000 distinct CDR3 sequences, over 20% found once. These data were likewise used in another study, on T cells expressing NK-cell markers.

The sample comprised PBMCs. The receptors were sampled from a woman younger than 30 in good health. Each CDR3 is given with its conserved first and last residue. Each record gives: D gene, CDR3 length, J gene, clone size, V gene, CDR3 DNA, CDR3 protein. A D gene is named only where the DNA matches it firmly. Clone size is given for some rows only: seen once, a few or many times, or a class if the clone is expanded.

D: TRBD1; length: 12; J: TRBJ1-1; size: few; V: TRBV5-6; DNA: TGTGCCAGCAGCGCCTATGACAGGGTAGCTTTCTTT; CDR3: CASSAYDRVAFF
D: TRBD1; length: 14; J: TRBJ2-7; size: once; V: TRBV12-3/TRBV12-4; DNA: TGTGCCAGCCGCGGTACCGACAGGGGTTACGAGCAGTACTTC; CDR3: CASRGTDRGYEQYF
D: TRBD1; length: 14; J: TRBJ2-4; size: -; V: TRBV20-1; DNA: TGCAGTGCTCGGGACAGGGTGGGCCAAAACATTCAGTACTTC; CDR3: CSARDRVGQNIQYF
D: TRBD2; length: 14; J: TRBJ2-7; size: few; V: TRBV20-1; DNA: TGCAGTGCTTGGGGACTAGCGGGAGGCTACGAGCAGTACTTC; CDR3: CSAWGLAGGYEQYF
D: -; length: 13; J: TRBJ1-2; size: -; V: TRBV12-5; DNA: TGTGCTAGTGGTTTGAAACAGGGCGGTGGCTACACCTTC; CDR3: CASGLKQGGGYTF
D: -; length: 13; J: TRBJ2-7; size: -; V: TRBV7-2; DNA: TGTGCCAGCAGCTCAGGGTCGGGACGCGAGCAGTACTTC; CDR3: CASSSGSGREQYF
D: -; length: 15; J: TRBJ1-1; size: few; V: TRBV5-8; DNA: TGTGCCAGCAGCTTGGGCGTCAGGGTGAACACTGAAGCTTTCTTT; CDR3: CASSLGVRVNTEAFF
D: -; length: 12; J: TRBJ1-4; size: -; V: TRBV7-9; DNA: TGTGCCAGCAGCTTATACGATGAAAAACTGTTTTTT; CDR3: CASSLYDEKLFF
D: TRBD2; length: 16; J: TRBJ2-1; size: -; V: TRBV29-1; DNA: TGCAGCGTGGCTAGCGGGTTCCCTGACTCCTACAATGAGCAGTTCTTC; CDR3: CSVASGFPDSYNEQFF
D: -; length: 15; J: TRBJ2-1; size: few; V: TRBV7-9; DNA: TGTGCCAGCAGCTTAGGTATAACCTTGCCAAATGAGCAGTTCTTC; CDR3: CASSLGITLPNEQFF
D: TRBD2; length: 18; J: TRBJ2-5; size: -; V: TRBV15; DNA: TGTGCCACCAGCAGAGTCCCTAGCGGAGCCGCCAACCAAGAGACCCAGTACTTC; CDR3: CATSRVPSGAANQETQYF
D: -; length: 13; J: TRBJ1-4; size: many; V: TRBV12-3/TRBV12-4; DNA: TGTGCCAGCAGTTTGGGCGGCCGTGAAAAACTGTTTTTT; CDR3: CASSLGGREKLFF
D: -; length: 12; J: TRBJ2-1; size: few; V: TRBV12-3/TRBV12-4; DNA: TGTGCCAGCAGCCCTCTAACCCCAGAGCAGTTCTTC; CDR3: CASSPLTPEQFF
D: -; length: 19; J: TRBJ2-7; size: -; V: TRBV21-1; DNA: TGCGCCAGCAGCAAACACTTCCCTAGCGGGAGGCGACCTACCTACGAGCAGTACTTC; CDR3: CASSKHFPSGRRPTYEQYF
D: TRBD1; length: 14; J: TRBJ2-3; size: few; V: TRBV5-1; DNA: TGCGCCAGCAGCCAAGGGACAGCGATTAACACGCAGTATTTT; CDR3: CASSQGTAINTQYF
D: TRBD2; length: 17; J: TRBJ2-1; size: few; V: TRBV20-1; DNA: TGCTGTGCTAGAGCTCCGCCGGTAGCGGGGCTCTACAATGAGCAGTTCTTC; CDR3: CCARAPPVAGLYNEQFF
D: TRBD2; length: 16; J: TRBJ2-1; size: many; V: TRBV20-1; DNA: TGCAGTGCTAGACCCCTGACTAGCCGAAACTACAATGAGCAGTTCTTC; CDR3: CSARPLTSRNYNEQFF
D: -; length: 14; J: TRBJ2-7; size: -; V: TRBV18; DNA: TGTGCCAGCTCACCACCGGGACCTGGCTACGAGCAGTACTTC; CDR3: CASSPPGPGYEQYF
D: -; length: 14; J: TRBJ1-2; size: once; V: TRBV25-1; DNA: TGTGCCAGCAGTTCCTCCGCGGACCCTGGTCATAGCACCTTC; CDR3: CASSSSADPGHSTF
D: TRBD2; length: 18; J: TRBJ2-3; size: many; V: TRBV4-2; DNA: TGTGCCAGCAGCCCCAAACGAGGCGCGGGGGGGATTCCAGATACGCAGTATTTT; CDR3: CASSPKRGAGGIPDTQYF
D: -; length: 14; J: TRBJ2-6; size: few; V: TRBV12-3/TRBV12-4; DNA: TGTGCCAGCAGTCATAGCTCTGGGGCCAACGTCCTGACTTTC; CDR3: CASSHSSGANVLTF
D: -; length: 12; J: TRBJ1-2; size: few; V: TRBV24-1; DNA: TGTGCCACCAGCGCGGGGACGGGAGGCTACACCTTC; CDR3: CATSAGTGGYTF
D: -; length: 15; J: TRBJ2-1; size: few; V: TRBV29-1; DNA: TGCAGCGTTGAAGGCGGGACACCATCCTACAATGAGCAGTTCTTC; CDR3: CSVEGGTPSYNEQFF
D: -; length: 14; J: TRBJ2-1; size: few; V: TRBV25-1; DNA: TGTGCCAGCAGTGAAAAGCGTTGGGGCAATGAGCAGTTCTTC; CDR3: CASSEKRWGNEQFF